This passage covers 10 T cell receptor beta chains from one sample sequenced in a study of cytomegalovirus exposure and HLA in healthy donors. The PCR used 60 Vbeta and 13 Jbeta primers. Profiling relied on immunoSEQ multiplex PCR, and the TCRdb table lists in-frame clones only, not all of them. Here the sample spans over 100,000 clones, 75% to 85% being singletons. The specimen was PBMCs. These receptors originate from a woman between 18 and 29 years old in good health and CMV-seropositive.

This clone was detected only once. The chain combines TRBV6-5 with TRBJ2-2; tentatively, D is TRBD1 (5 bases). V lost 5 bases and J 3 bases, leaving 13 bases between the germline ends. Germline CDR1 reads MNHEY; CDR2 reads SVGAGI. The CDR3 has 15 residues. The chain's CDR3 is CASSRDSLYTGELFF. The CDR3 bases are TGTGCCAGCAGTCGAGACAGCCTATACACCGGGGAGCTGTTTTTT.

The chain couples TRBV5-4 to TRBJ2-3, with 9 bases lining up with TRBD2. V was pared by 7 bases and J by 7 bases, with 13 bases of the junction left unmatched. The CDR3 runs to 15 residues. Germline V lookup: CDR1 SGHNT, CDR2 YYREEE (reference sequence). CDR3 nucleotides: TGTGCCAGCCGCCCTAGCGGGGCCCCCGGAAATACGCAGTATTTT. Translated: CASRPSGAPGNTQYF. Looking up the rest from reference TRBV5-4 and TRBJ2-3 gives the full variable domain: ETGVTQSPTHLIKTRGQQVTLRCSSQSGHNTVSWYQQALGQGPQFIFQYYREEENGRGNFPPRFSGLQFPNYSSELNVNALELDDSALYLCASRPSGAPGNTQYFGPGTRLTVL.

The rearrangement links TRBV4-2 to TRBJ2-1; a weak D match, TRBD1 (6 bases). CDR3 size: 14 residues. Per the germline V gene, CDR1 is LGHNA and CDR2 is YNFKEQ. The V and J ends lost 0 bases and 3 bases respectively, with 6 bases between them. Here the CDR3 reads CASSQDRGYNEQFF. CDR3 sequence (DNA): TGTGCCAGCAGCCAAGACAGGGGCTACAATGAGCAGTTCTTC.

This clone was observed a single time. The genes are TRBV9 and TRBJ2-7; D is uncertain. The germline V gene encodes CDR1 SGDLS and CDR2 YYNGEE. CDR3 length: 17 amino acids. V shed 0 bases and J shed 7 bases, with 23 bases lying between them. CDR3 sequence reads: CASSVGVLGDGSDEQYF. DNA for the CDR3: TGTGCCAGCAGCGTAGGGGTTTTAGGAGACGGGTCGGATGAGCAGTACTTC.

This clone was seen a few times. The chain combines TRBV9 with TRBJ1-1, with 7 bases lining up with TRBD1. Per germline, CDR1 SGDLS and CDR2 YYNGEE. The CDR3 totals 15 residues. Unmatched junction bases numbered 6, after V lost 3 bases and J lost 1 base. The CDR3 DNA follows: TGTGCCAGCAGCGGAGGGACAGCCGAGAACACTGAAGCTTTCTTT. Translation: CASSGGTAENTEAFF.

V gene TRBV11-2 combines with J gene TRBJ1-3, with D unresolved. Germline V gene sequence: CDR1 SGHAT, CDR2 FQNNGV. V was cut by 3 bases and J by 3 bases, with 15 bases left in between. This CDR3 has 16 residues. The CDR3 region has the DNA TGTGCCAGCAGCTTGAAGTCTACAGTCCTTGGAAACACCATATATTTT. This sequence encodes CASSLKSTVLGNTIYF.

This chain connects TRBV6-5 to TRBJ1-2; a possible D gene is TRBD1 (6 bases). The length of the CDR3 is 14 residues. V lost 6 bases and J 0 bases, leaving 11 bases between the germline ends. The germline CDR1 and CDR2 sequences are MNHEY and SVGAGI. CDR3 bases: TGTGCCAGCAGCACAGGGCTAGCTAACTATGGCTACACCTTC. Protein product: CASSTGLANYGYTF.

The rearrangement links TRBV11-3 to TRBJ2-5; 8 nucleotides align to TRBD2. J gave up 1 base and V 5 bases, and 3 bases lay outside the gene matches. The CDR3 consists of 14 residues. Germline V gene sequence: CDR1 SGHNT, CDR2 YENEEA. As DNA, the CDR3 is TGTGCCAGCAGCCTCCGGGAGGGCCAAGAGACCCAGTACTTC. Translated: CASSLREGQETQYF. Together with reference TRBV11-3 and TRBJ2-5, the CDR3 gives the full variable domain: EAGVVQSPRYKIIEKKQPVAFWCNPISGHNTLYWYLQNLGQGPELLIRYENEEAVDDSQLPKDRFSAERLKGVDSTLKIQPAELGDSAVYLCASSLREGQETQYFGPGTRLLVL.

V usage is TRBV13 and J usage is TRBJ2-7, with 8 bases identical to TRBD2. V shed 3 bases, J shed 5 bases, and the junction held 9 bases outside the gene matches. The germline CDR1 and CDR2 sequences are PRHDT and FYEKMQ (reference sequence). This CDR3 is 15 amino acids long. The CDR3 is CASSFRSGGLNEQYF. The CDR3 DNA reads TGTGCCAGCAGCTTTCGATCGGGAGGGCTCAACGAGCAGTACTTC.

The V call is TRBV14, the J call TRBJ2-7, with D perhaps matching TRBD2 (5 bases). The V and J ends lost 3 bases and 4 bases respectively, with 19 bases between them. The CDR3 has 16 amino acids. Germline loops: CDR1 SGHDN, CDR2 FVKESK. The CDR3: CASSQRINNGVYEQYF. The CDR3, as DNA: TGTGCCAGCAGCCAGAGGATCAACAACGGGGTTTACGAGCAGTACTTC. Supplemented by reference TRBV14 and TRBJ2-7, the full variable domain reads EAGVTQFPSHSVIEKGQTVTLRCDPISGHDNLYWYRRVMGKEIKFLLHFVKESKQDESGMPNNRFLAERTGGTYSTLKVQPAELEDSGVYFCASSQRINNGVYEQYFGPGTRLTVT.